This TCR beta chain was identified in a study of cytomegalovirus exposure and HLA in healthy donors. General observations from the study: Likely technical artifact: a cluster of highly shared sequence variants.

Primers included in the PCR were 60 Vbeta and 13 Jbeta primers. TCRdb's table, derived via immunoSEQ multiplex PCR, lists solely in-frame clones and lacks some. The sample lists 90,000 to 100,000 clones; about 81% were seen once. A word on this clone: Its antigen remains unidentified.

The sequenced sample consisted of PBMCs. The receptor was derived from a man aged 35-49 years in good health and CMV-seronegative.

In nucleotides, the CDR3 is TGTGCCAGCAGAGCCCGCGCGGGGTTGCCCCATAACTATAGCAATCAGCCCCAGCATTTT. Translated, it gives CASRARAGLPHNYSNQPQHF. The V and J genes are TRBV11-3 and TRBJ1-5; no definite D call. The CDR3 runs to 20 residues. Trimming took 6 bases from V and 0 from J, leaving 27 bases between them. CDR1 is SGHNT, CDR2 YENEEA, per germline.